The T cell receptor (beta chain) described here comes from a study of blood T cell repertoires in COVID-19. This clone was recorded once. The CDR3 extends over 13 amino acids. Germline loops: CDR1 SGHDT, CDR2 YYEEEE. J lost 10 bases, V lost 5 bases, and 3 bases had no gene match. Authors' analysis steps: Estimates of nucleated cell counts were drawn from the amplification of reference gene primers. Generated by immunoSEQ multiplex PCR, the TCRdb table keeps only in-frame clones and is missing some. V and J calls and clone size come straight from that table; D and trimming were deduced from the DNA. Seen here are 150,000 to 200,000 clones, approximately 86% observed once, and the top ten hold under 0.65%.

The specimen was peripheral blood. The chain carries TRBV5-6 and TRBJ1-6, with 10 bases lining up with TRBD1. This TCR derives from a man aged 55 to 70 with COVID-19, enrolled during active disease. For the CDR3, the DNA is TGTGCCAGCAGGGGACAGGGGAGCTCACCCCTCCACTTT. Translating it yields CASRGQGSSPLHF.